In its sample, the clone carrying this T cell receptor (beta chain) was seen a few times. This entry is derived from a study of blood T cells in healthy people across ages. In terms of origin and age, donors were healthy Caucasian individuals from Russia aged 6 to 90. Isolated per sample were at least 6 million PBMCs. A sample-barcoded 5' primer and a J-beta primer mix were used in a second PCR of about 7 to 12 cycles. TCRdb reanalysed the 5' RACE reads using MiXCR and keeps one entry per CDR3 protein. The sample has about 640,000 distinct CDR3 sequences, under 70% seen once. Germline-derived CDR1 and CDR2 are KGHSH and LQKENI. With 2 bases removed from V and 15 bases from J, the gap between germline ends came to 14 bases. The CDR3 covers 12 residues.

The genes are TRBV18 and TRBJ2-1; possible D gene TRBD1, 5 bases. The specimen sequenced was blood. The TCR comes from a man aged 55 to 70 in good health. The CDR3 sequence is CASSPVQGEGFF. In DNA form, the CDR3 reads TGTGCCAGCTCACCAGTGCAGGGTGAAGGGTTCTTC.